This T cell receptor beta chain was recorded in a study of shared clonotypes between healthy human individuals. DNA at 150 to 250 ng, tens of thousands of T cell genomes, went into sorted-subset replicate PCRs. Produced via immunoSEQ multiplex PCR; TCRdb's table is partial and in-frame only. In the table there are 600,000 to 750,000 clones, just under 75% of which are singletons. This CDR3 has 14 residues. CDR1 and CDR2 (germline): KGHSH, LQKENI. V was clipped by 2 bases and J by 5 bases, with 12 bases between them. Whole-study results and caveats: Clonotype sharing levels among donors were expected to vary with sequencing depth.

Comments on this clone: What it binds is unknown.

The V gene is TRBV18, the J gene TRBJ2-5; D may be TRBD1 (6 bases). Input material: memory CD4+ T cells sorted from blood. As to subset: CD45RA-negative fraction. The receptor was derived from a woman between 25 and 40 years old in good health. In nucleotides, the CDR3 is TGTGCCAGCTCACCAAGCAGGGGAATGGAGACCCAGTACTTC. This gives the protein CASSPSRGMETQYF.